A single sample gave rise to the 30 T cell receptor beta chains below, sequenced in a study of cytomegalovirus exposure and HLA in healthy donors. The PCR employed 60 Vbeta primers together with 13 Jbeta primers. Assay: immunoSEQ multiplex PCR; the TCRdb copy retains only in-frame clones and omits some. The sample gives more than 100,000 clones, approximately 79% of which show up once; 1.1% is in the top ten. Sequencing used PBMCs. The receptors were gathered from a male donor in good health and CMV-seronegative.

The CDR3 sequence: CASSATSGASDTQYF. Written as DNA, the CDR3 is TGTGCCAGCAGCGCAACTAGCGGGGCGTCAGATACGCAGTATTTT. The V call is TRBV13, the J call TRBJ2-3; 10 bases are shared with TRBD2. The length of the CDR3 is 15 residues. With 5 bases clipped from V and 4 bases from J, the junction kept 6 bases outside the gene matches. Germline values: CDR1 PRHDT, CDR2 FYEKMQ (reference sequence).

The rearrangement links TRBV14 to TRBJ2-1; 7 nucleotides agree with TRBD2. The trim removed 4 bases at V and 3 bases at J, leaving 3 bases unmatched. Germline-derived CDR1 and CDR2 are SGHDN and FVKESK. The CDR3 has 14 amino acids. CDR3 sequence reads: CASSLTSVYNEQFF. The CDR3 bases are TGTGCCAGCAGCCTTACTAGCGTCTACAATGAGCAGTTCTTC.

J is TRBJ2-7 and V is TRBV4-2; TRBD2 matches at 7 bases. This CDR3 is 15 amino acids long. The trim removed 1 base at V and 1 base at J, leaving 4 bases unmatched. The germline V gene encodes CDR1 LGHNA and CDR2 YNFKEQ. The CDR3 region has the DNA TGTGCCAGCAGCCAAGGGGCTAGCGGATCCTACGAGCAGTACTTC. This translates into CASSQGASGSYEQYF.

V usage is TRBV30 and J usage is TRBJ2-7, with 12 bases fitting TRBD1. The V and J ends lost 1 base and 6 bases, in that order; junction bases with no gene match: 7. This CDR3 comprises 15 residues. Germline-derived CDR1 and CDR2 are GTSNPN and SVGIG (reference sequence). The CDR3 bases are TGTGCCTGGAGTGGGGGACGGGACAGGGGGCTCGAGCAGTACTTC. Amino acids: CAWSGGRDRGLEQYF.

This chain uses TRBV6-5 with TRBJ2-3, with a weak D call TRBD2 (6 bases). The CDR3 has 13 residues. CDR1 is MNHEY and CDR2 is SVGAGI in the germline V gene. V lost 11 bases, J lost 4 bases, and 16 bases lay in between. The CDR3: CAHSWRVADTQYF. The CDR3 DNA sequence: TGTGCCCACTCTTGGAGGGTAGCAGATACGCAGTATTTT.

This chain uses TRBV5-6 with TRBJ2-7; perhaps TRBD2 as D (7 bases). Germline V gene lookup returns CDR1 SGHDT and CDR2 YYEEEE. V was pared by 4 bases and J by 1 base, with 15 bases between. The CDR3 is made up of 15 amino acids. CDR3 sequence reads: CASSPEGGSSYEQYF. The CDR3 DNA reads TGTGCCAGCAGCCCAGAGGGGGGGTCTTCCTACGAGCAGTACTTC. The variable domain in full, with the rest retrieved from reference TRBV5-6 and TRBJ2-7, is DAGVTQSPTHLIKTRGQQVTLRCSPKSGHDTVSWYQQALGQGPQFIFQYYEEEERQRGNFPDRFSGHQFPNYSSELNVNALLLGDSALYLCASSPEGGSSYEQYFGPGTRLTVT.

The V and J genes are TRBV7-6 and TRBJ2-7, with D possibly being TRBD2 (5 bases). The CDR3 is 13 amino acids. CDR1 is SGHVS and CDR2 is FNYEAQ in the germline V gene. V lost 4 bases and J 0 bases, leaving 7 bases between the germline ends. CDR3 in amino acids: CASSSGDSYEQYF. In nucleotides, the CDR3 is TGTGCCAGCAGCTCCGGGGACTCCTACGAGCAGTACTTC. The variable domain in full, with the rest retrieved from reference TRBV7-6 and TRBJ2-7, is GAGVSQSPRYKVTKRGQDVALRCDPISGHVSLYWYRQALGQGPEFLTYFNYEAQQDKSGLPNDRFSAERPEGSISTLTIQRTEQRDSAMYRCASSSGDSYEQYFGPGTRLTVT.

By share, this clone ranks as medium-sized. This chain joins TRBV4-3 and TRBJ2-1, with D possibly TRBD2 on 5 matching bases. Germline CDR1 LGHNA, CDR2 YSLEER. This CDR3 is built from 15 residues. V dropped 0 bases and J dropped 6 bases, with 12 bases sitting between them. The CDR3 bases are TGCGCCAGCAGCCAAGATAAAAGCGGCCCCAATGAGCAGTTCTTC. As protein: CASSQDKSGPNEQFF.

The J gene is TRBJ2-1, the V gene TRBV10-1; 9 nucleotides match TRBD2. V trimming: 5 bases; J trimming: 3 bases; junction bases outside the gene matches: 5. Looked up from germline, CDR1 is WNHNN and CDR2 is SYGVQD (reference sequence). The CDR3 has 15 residues. This CDR3 is CASSPRTSDYNEQFF. In DNA, the CDR3 is TGCGCCAGCAGTCCCCGGACTAGCGACTACAATGAGCAGTTCTTC.

The CDR3 region is CASSEMGGQGVLDTQYF. The DNA for the CDR3 is TGTGCCAGCAGTGAAATGGGCGGACAGGGTGTTCTAGATACGCAGTATTTT. V and J are TRBV6-1 and TRBJ2-3; 8 nucleotides match TRBD1. There are 17 residues in the CDR3. Germline trimming cut 2 bases from V and 5 bases from J; bases unmatched to any gene: 12. The V gene's germline CDR1 is MNHNS and CDR2 SASEGT.

This clone was observed a few times. The chain is built from TRBV6-5 and TRBJ2-1, with TRBD1 identical over 9 bases. V shed 2 bases and J 3 bases; nucleotides not matched to a gene: 2. This CDR3 region has 15 residues. In germline, CDR1 is MNHEY, CDR2 SVGAGI. The CDR3 sequence: CASSYGQGRYNEQFF. The CDR3 region has the DNA TGTGCCAGCAGTTACGGACAGGGGCGCTACAATGAGCAGTTCTTC.

V gene TRBV6-5 combines with J gene TRBJ1-2; D perhaps matches TRBD1 (5 bases). The V gene's germline CDR1 is MNHEY and CDR2 SVGAGI. Deletions cut 6 bases from V and 1 base from J, with 9 bases between. The CDR3 length is 13 residues. The CDR3 coding sequence is TGTGCCAGCAGCCGGGGGGGTAACTATGGCTACACCTTC. Protein sequence: CASSRGGNYGYTF.

This clone came up once. The V and J genes are TRBV7-2 and TRBJ2-1; 7 bases align to TRBD2. This CDR3 spans 15 amino acids. V gave up 5 bases and J gave up 7 bases; unmatched junction bases: 11. CDR1 is SGHTA and CDR2 is FQGNSA in the germline V gene. CDR3 in amino acids: CASSATSTWRNEQFF. CDR3 nucleotide sequence: TGTGCCAGCAGCGCGACTAGCACGTGGAGGAATGAGCAGTTCTTC.

This sequence joins TRBV5-1 and TRBJ1-2; D not resolved. The germline V gene encodes CDR1 SGHRS and CDR2 YFSETQ. The CDR3 extends over 14 amino acids. Trimming shortened V by 0 bases and J by 0 bases, and 6 bases separated the two germline ends. The CDR3 region is CASSLDTPNYGYTF. The DNA for the CDR3 is TGCGCCAGCAGCTTGGACACCCCTAACTATGGCTACACCTTC.

The V call is TRBV10-3, the J call TRBJ2-1, with 10 bases aligning to TRBD2. Germline V gene sequence: CDR1 ENHRY, CDR2 SYGVKD. The trim removed 3 bases at V and 3 bases at J, leaving 2 bases unmatched. This CDR3 has 15 residues. The CDR3 coding sequence is TGTGCCATCAGTGACCTAGCGGGGGACTACAATGAGCAGTTCTTC. Translated, it gives CAISDLAGDYNEQFF.

The chain recombines TRBV19 with TRBJ1-5; D call uncertain. This CDR3 has 14 residues. The germline V and J ends were trimmed by 1 base and 4 bases, with 8 bases remaining between them. Germline V lookup: CDR1 LNHDA, CDR2 SQIVND (reference sequence). The CDR3 region is CASSIVVPNQPQHF. The CDR3 nucleotides read TGTGCCAGTAGTATAGTAGTCCCAAATCAGCCCCAGCATTTT.

V usage is TRBV9 and J usage is TRBJ1-4; D is ambiguous. CDR1 is SGDLS and CDR2 is YYNGEE in the germline V gene. The V end was cut by 4 bases, the J end by 2 bases, with 9 bases between. This CDR3 region has 14 residues. CDR3 sequence reads: CASSLGATNEKLFF. CDR3 nucleotide sequence: TGTGCCAGCAGCCTGGGAGCGACTAATGAAAAACTGTTTTTT.

This clone was counted a few times. The chain couples TRBV5-6 to TRBJ2-3; the D gene is possibly TRBD2 (5 bases). V was clipped by 5 bases and J by 5 bases, with 12 bases between them. This CDR3 comprises 13 residues. Germline V CDR1 and CDR2: SGHDT, YYEEEE. The CDR3 region is CASRVGSRDTQYF. For the CDR3, the DNA is TGTGCCAGCAGGGTAGGGAGTAGAGATACGCAGTATTTT.

This rearrangement joins TRBV11-3 to TRBJ1-1; a possible D gene is TRBD1 (5 bases). With 5 bases removed from V and 5 bases from J, the gap between germline ends came to 15 bases. CDR3 length: 14 residues. Per germline, CDR1 SGHNT and CDR2 YENEEA. The CDR3: CASSPREGWTEAFF. As DNA, the CDR3 is TGTGCCAGCAGCCCCAGGGAGGGGTGGACTGAAGCTTTCTTT.

The chain links TRBV6-6 to TRBJ1-1; D may be TRBD1 (5 bases). Looked up from germline, CDR1 is MNHNY and CDR2 is SVGAGI (reference sequence). The V end lost 6 bases, the J end lost 0 bases, and 11 bases lay between the germline ends. The CDR3 is 14 amino acids. The CDR3 sequence: CASRNRFLNTEAFF. For the CDR3, the DNA is TGTGCCAGCAGGAACAGGTTTCTGAACACTGAAGCTTTCTTT.

The rearrangement links TRBV27 to TRBJ2-1; D remains unclear. This CDR3 region has 12 residues. Germline V gives CDR1 MNHEY, CDR2 SMNVEV (reference sequence). With 2 bases removed from V and 6 bases from J, the gap between germline ends came to 5 bases. The CDR3 DNA follows: TGTGCCAGCAGTTTACGCGGCAATGAGCAGTTCTTC. Protein: CASSLRGNEQFF.

The chain combines TRBV27 with TRBJ2-6, with D unresolved. Germline V CDR1 and CDR2: MNHEY, SMNVEV (reference sequence). V shed 5 bases and J shed 0 bases, with 5 bases lying between them. This CDR3 contains 14 residues. The CDR3 nucleotides read TGTGCCAGCAGTCCCAACTCTGGGGCCAACGTCCTGACTTTC. Translated, it gives CASSPNSGANVLTF.

The chain combines TRBV9 with TRBJ2-3; 12 bases align to TRBD2. Germline CDR1 reads SGDLS; CDR2 reads YYNGEE. Losses at the gene ends were 0 bases for V and 5 bases for J; bases not matched to a gene: 7. The CDR3 has 17 amino acids. CDR3 amino acids: CASSVAPSGGAGDTQYF. The CDR3 DNA sequence: TGTGCCAGCAGCGTAGCTCCTAGCGGGGGGGCCGGAGATACGCAGTATTTT.

The chain carries TRBV25-1 and TRBJ2-5; 11 nucleotides agree with TRBD2. From germline, CDR1 is MGHDK and CDR2 SYGVNS. The ends lost 5 bases at V and 1 base at J; junction bases unmatched: 3. The CDR3 has 15 residues. CDR3 protein: CASSLGTSGQETQYF. The CDR3 DNA reads as TGTGCCAGCAGTCTCGGGACTAGCGGCCAAGAGACCCAGTACTTC.

The gene calls are TRBV18 and TRBJ2-4, with a tentative D call TRBD2 (5 bases). V lost 2 bases and J lost 8, with 10 bases in between. Germline V gene lookup returns CDR1 KGHSH and CDR2 LQKENI. The CDR3 loop spans 13 amino acids. CDR3 residues: CASSPNGEHIQYF. The CDR3 nucleotides are TGTGCCAGCTCACCAAACGGGGAACACATTCAGTACTTC.

V gene TRBV7-2 combines with J gene TRBJ1-6; unclear D gene. This CDR3 has 15 residues. V gave up 1 base and J gave up 6 bases, with 10 bases separating them. CDR1 SGHTA and CDR2 FQGNSA come from the germline V gene. CDR3 amino acids: CASSLVGGSNSPLHF. The DNA of the CDR3 is TGTGCCAGCAGCTTAGTGGGAGGGTCTAATTCACCCCTCCACTTT.

This clone was counted a single time. The genes are TRBV30 and TRBJ2-5, with D maybe TRBD1 (5 bases). Deletions cut 4 bases from V and 2 bases from J, with 14 bases between. The CDR3 consists of 14 residues. Germline V gene lookup returns CDR1 GTSNPN and CDR2 SVGIG (reference sequence). This CDR3 reads CAWNVLDTQETQYF. The CDR3 nucleotides read TGTGCCTGGAATGTACTGGACACACAAGAGACCCAGTACTTC.

With regard to this clone: Compared with germline, one end of the junction differs, possibly owing to a read error. This chain links TRBV7-7 with TRBJ2-3, with D perhaps matching TRBD2 (5 bases). The CDR3 is made up of 14 amino acids. Germline V CDR1 and CDR2: SSHAT, FNYEAQ (reference sequence). CDR3 sequence (DNA): TGTGCTAGCAGCCCAGTTAGCGTAACCGATACGCAGTATTTT. Its translation is CASSPVSVTDTQYF.

The rearrangement uses TRBV7-8 and TRBJ1-5; TRBD1 matches 8 bases. V was pared by 5 bases and J by 5 bases, with 11 bases of the junction left unmatched. The V gene's germline CDR1 is SGHVS and CDR2 FQNEAQ. This CDR3 spans 16 amino acids. Written as DNA, the CDR3 is TGTGCCAGCAGCGCGGATGGGGCAGGGGGCGATCAGCCCCAGCATTTT. It specifies CASSADGAGGDQPQHF.

The count of this clone is one. V and J are TRBV7-9 and TRBJ2-3; D remains ambiguous. Trimming left V 5 bases short and J 6 bases short, with 21 bases between. The length of the CDR3 is 16 residues. The germline CDR1 and CDR2 sequences are SEHNR and FQNEAQ (reference sequence). CDR3 in amino acids: CASSPDSIYPWDTQYF. In DNA, the CDR3 is TGTGCCAGCAGCCCAGACTCAATTTACCCCTGGGATACGCAGTATTTT.